Presented here are 8 T cell receptor beta chains from one specimen sequenced in a study of human T cells and chemical hapten exposure. MiXCR was run by TCRdb on the RACE reads, yielding one entry per CDR3 protein. This sample has tens of thousands of distinct CDR3 sequences; more than 9% occur once, and the top ten carry 2% to 2.5%. The time point was: patch test 1, 2 weeks after DPC sensitization. The treatment here: therapeutic diphenylcyclopropenone sensitization with weekly scalp DPC. The specimen was whole blood, collected in connection with sensitization to the hapten diphenylcyclopropenone (DPC). The receptor source for this set is a middle-aged man with alopecia areata. Some clones in this sample may be carry-over from other donors' samples.

The chain is built from TRBV6-1 and TRBJ2-5, with D possibly being TRBD1 (6 bases). The germline V gene has CDR1 MNHNS and CDR2 SASEGT. The V end lost 6 bases, the J end lost 5 bases, and 13 bases lay between the germline ends. The CDR3 loop spans 13 amino acids. In nucleotides, the CDR3 is TGTGCCAGCAGCGACACAGGGATGGAGACCCAGTACTTC. It translates to CASSDTGMETQYF.

The chain joins TRBV16 to TRBJ1-1, with 9 bases fitting TRBD1. With 4 bases clipped from V and 7 bases from J, the junction kept 10 bases outside the gene matches. Germline CDR1 is KGHSY and CDR2 is FQNENV. The CDR3 is 15 residues long. CDR3 loop: CASSPTPHRGHEAFF. As DNA, the CDR3 is TGTGCCAGCAGCCCGACACCCCACAGGGGGCATGAAGCTTTCTTT.

The rearrangement joins TRBV11-1 to TRBJ2-5, with D hard to call. The CDR3 runs 16 residues. V was shortened by 2 bases and J by 2 bases, with 15 bases between the two germline ends. Per germline, CDR1 SGHAT and CDR2 FQDESV (reference sequence). CDR3 region: CASSLSLGLGQETQYF. CDR3 bases: TGTGCCAGCAGCTTAAGTCTGGGTCTAGGACAAGAGACCCAGTACTTC.

The chain links TRBV24-1 to TRBJ2-7; D gene ambiguous. Trimming took off 1 base at V and 5 bases at J, with 2 bases between the two ends. The length of the CDR3 is 11 residues. CDR1 and CDR2 from the germline V gene are KGHDR and SFDVKD. The CDR3 coding sequence is TGTGCCACCAGTGATTTCAACGAGCAGTACTTC. Amino acids: CATSDFNEQYF.

The chain employs TRBV12-3 or TRBV12-4 and TRBJ2-7; 8 nucleotides agree with TRBD1. After removal of 2 bases from V and 1 base from J, the junction contained 7 bases not matched to a gene. This CDR3 has 16 amino acids. CDR3 protein: CASSLRGQGASYEQYF. The CDR3 DNA sequence: TGTGCCAGCAGTTTAAGGGGTCAGGGGGCATCCTACGAGCAGTACTTC.

This rearrangement joins TRBV20-1 to TRBJ1-2, with TRBD1 matching 8 bases. The V and J ends lost 0 bases and 7 bases, in that order; junction bases with no gene match: 4. The CDR3 totals 13 residues. Germline V gene lookup returns CDR1 DFQATT and CDR2 SNEGSKA (reference sequence). The CDR3 DNA reads TGCAGTGCTAGAGATCAGGGGGCGGGTGGCTACACCTTC. As protein: CSARDQGAGGYTF.

This clonotype showed up many times. The V and J genes are TRBV7-2 and TRBJ1-5, with D hard to call. Trimming took 3 bases from V and 5 from J, leaving 5 bases between them. CDR3 length: 12 amino acids. Looked up from germline, CDR1 is SGHTA and CDR2 is FQGNSA. The CDR3 reads CASSFGDQPQHF. The CDR3 DNA follows: TGTGCCAGCAGCTTCGGCGATCAGCCCCAGCATTTT.

V is TRBV20-1 and J is TRBJ1-4; possibly TRBD1 for D (6 bases). CDR3 length: 16 residues. V lost 1 base and J lost 6, with 18 bases in between. Germline V gene data show CDR1 as DFQATT and CDR2 as SNEGSKA (reference sequence). The CDR3 here is CSARGRPGEGDEKLFF. Here the CDR3 DNA reads TGCAGTGCTAGAGGCCGACCAGGGGAAGGTGATGAAAAACTGTTTTTT.